This entry lists 10 T cell receptor beta chains sequenced from one sample in a study of regulatory T cells in long-lasting Graves disease. Both iRepertoire HTBI primers and Arm-PCR of CDR3 regions were used to build the TCR beta libraries. Via MiXCR, TCRdb re-called the multiplex PCR reads, giving one row per CDR3 protein. The top ten hold around a tenth of the sample, which has about 440,000 distinct CDR3 sequences, about 15% seen once. Time point indicated: newly diagnosed GD, antithyroid drugs for less than 3 months. PBMC-derived RNA was used for the TCR library. Another study also made use of these data, one on T cells in Graves' hyperthyroidism and ophthalmopathy.

The material was peripheral blood mononuclear cells (PBMCs), obtained at new diagnosis, from a patient treated with antithyroid drugs. These receptors all stem from a woman aged 30 to 39 with Graves disease.

The chain links TRBV4-1 to TRBJ1-1, with 7 bases identical to TRBD1. Germline values: CDR1 MGHRA, CDR2 YSYEKL. The J segment lost 0 bases and the V segment lost 0 bases, leaving 13 bases of the junction unmatched. CDR3 length: 19 residues. CDR3 residues: CASSQDRLGGVRMNTEAFF. The CDR3 DNA follows: TGCGCCAGCAGCCAAGATCGGTTAGGGGGCGTAAGAATGAACACTGAAGCTTTCTTT.

In this sample, this clonotype turned up many times. This chain uses TRBV20-1 with TRBJ1-4; 7 bases are a match to TRBD1. Germline V lookup: CDR1 DFQATT, CDR2 SNEGSKA (reference sequence). V shed 1 base, J shed 11 bases, and the junction held 19 bases outside the gene matches. This CDR3 comprises 17 residues. The CDR3 reads CSARADDRVDLSRKLFF. Here the CDR3 DNA reads TGCAGTGCTAGAGCCGACGACAGGGTTGACCTCTCCAGGAAACTGTTTTTT.

The chain couples TRBV10-3 to TRBJ2-6; TRBD1 or TRBD2 may be the D gene (5 bases each). From germline, CDR1 is ENHRY and CDR2 SYGVKD. This CDR3 has 17 amino acids. Trimming cost V 6 bases and J 1 base, with 16 bases left between them. CDR3 DNA: TGTGCCATCAGCGGGGATAGGGGCACGTCTGGGGCCAACGTCCTGACTTTC. It specifies CAISGDRGTSGANVLTF.

V gene TRBV14 combines with J gene TRBJ2-1, with TRBD1 matching over 7 bases. The length of the CDR3 is 16 residues. The V gene end was trimmed by 4 bases and the J gene end by 3 bases; junction bases not matched to a gene: 9. Germline lookup yields CDR1 SGHDN and CDR2 FVKESK. The CDR3 nucleotides read TGTGCCAGCAGCCGGAAGACAGGGTCTCTCTACAATGAGCAGTTCTTC. This gives the protein CASSRKTGSLYNEQFF.

In the case of this clonotype: One junction end does not reproduce the germline sequence, and a read error may be involved. This chain links TRBV10-3 with TRBJ2-7; D possibly matches TRBD1 or TRBD2 (5 bases each). This CDR3 has 13 amino acids. The germline V gene has CDR1 ENHRY and CDR2 SYGVKD. CDR3 amino acids: CAITEGFGYEQYF. As DNA, the CDR3 is TGTGCCATCACTGAGGGGTTCGGCTACGAGCAGTACTTC.

This clonotype was picked up many times. V and J are TRBV2 and TRBJ1-6; 9 bases fit TRBD1. Germline CDR1 and CDR2: SNHLY and FYNNEI. The CDR3 extends over 16 amino acids. Trimming took 6 bases from V and 14 from J; bases not matched to a gene: 17. The CDR3: CASSPDRGARGLALHF. CDR3 nucleotides: TGTGCCAGCAGCCCCGACAGGGGGGCGCGCGGTCTAGCCCTCCACTTT. Drawing the rest from reference TRBV2 and TRBJ1-6, the complete variable domain is EPEVTQTPSHQVTQMGQEVILRCVPISNHLYFYWYRQILGQKVEFLVSFYNNEISEKSEIFDDQFSVERPDGSNFTLKIRSTKLEDSAMYFCASSPDRGARGLALHFGNGTRLTVT.

At least ten counts were recorded for this clonotype. The rearrangement links TRBV24-1 to TRBJ2-2; D is uncertain. The CDR3 extends over 14 amino acids. Germline-derived CDR1 and CDR2 are KGHDR and SFDVKD. The V and J ends lost 4 bases and 1 base respectively, with 6 bases between them. Here the CDR3 reads CATSEGLNTGELFF. In DNA form, the CDR3 reads TGTGCCACCAGTGAGGGATTGAACACCGGGGAGCTGTTTTTT.

This clonotype was picked up many times. CDR3 in DNA: TGTGCCAGCAGCCCTAGCAAACCGGGACAGGAGAAGTTTAGCTCCTACAATGAGCAGTTCTTC. It yields the protein CASSPSKPGQEKFSSYNEQFF. The chain combines TRBV7-9 with TRBJ2-1; 8 bases align to TRBD1. The CDR3 is made up of 21 amino acids. The V segment lost 5 bases and the J segment 0 bases; nucleotides outside the gene matches: 21. Germline-derived CDR1 and CDR2 are SEHNR and FQNEAQ (reference sequence). The full variable domain, its missing parts supplied by reference TRBV7-9 and TRBJ2-1, is DTGVSQNPRHKITKRGQNVTFRCDPISEHNRLYWYRQTLGQGPEFLTYFQNEAQLEKSRLLSDRFSAERPKGSFSTLEIQRTEQGDSAMYLCASSPSKPGQEKFSSYNEQFFGPGTRLTVL.

This clonotype was observed a handful of times. The chain couples TRBV7-3 to TRBJ2-6, with unresolved D. Trimming stripped 4 bases from V and 0 bases from J, with 7 bases between. Germline CDR1 and CDR2: SGHTA and FQGTGA. This CDR3 contains 15 residues. The CDR3 region has the DNA TGTGCCAGCAGCTGGCGGTACTCTGGGGCCAACGTCCTGACTTTC. Translation: CASSWRYSGANVLTF.

Remarks on this clonotype: This could be a read error, since a much larger clone is one nucleotide away. Since the CDR3 does not end with the conserved phenylalanine or tryptophan, this likely comes from a read error. This chain links TRBV20-1 with TRBJ2-4, with D maybe TRBD2 (6 bases). V lost 5 bases and J lost 7, with 12 bases in between. From germline, CDR1 is DFQATT and CDR2 SNEGSKA (reference sequence). This CDR3 spans 12 amino acids. The CDR3 sequence is CSAPGVGNIQYS. The CDR3 DNA reads as TGCAGTGCTCCGGGGGTGGGGAACATTCAGTACTCC.